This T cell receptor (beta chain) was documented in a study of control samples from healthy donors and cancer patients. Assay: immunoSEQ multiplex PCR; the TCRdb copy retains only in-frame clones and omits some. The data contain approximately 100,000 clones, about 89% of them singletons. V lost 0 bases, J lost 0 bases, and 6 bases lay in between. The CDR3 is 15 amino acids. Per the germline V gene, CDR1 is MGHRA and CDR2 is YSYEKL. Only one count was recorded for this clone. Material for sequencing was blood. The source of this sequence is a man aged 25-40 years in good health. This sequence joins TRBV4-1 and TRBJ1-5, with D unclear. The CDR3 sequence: CASSQEDYSNQPQHF. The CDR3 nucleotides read TGCGCCAGCAGCCAAGAGGATTATAGCAATCAGCCCCAGCATTTT.